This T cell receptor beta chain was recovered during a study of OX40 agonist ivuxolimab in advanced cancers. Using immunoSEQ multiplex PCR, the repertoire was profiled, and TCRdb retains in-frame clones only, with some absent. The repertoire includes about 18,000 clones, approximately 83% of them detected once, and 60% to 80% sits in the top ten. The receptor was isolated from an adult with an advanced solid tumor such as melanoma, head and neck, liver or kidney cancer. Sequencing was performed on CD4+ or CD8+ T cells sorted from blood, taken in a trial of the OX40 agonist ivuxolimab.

CDR3 loop: CAGGAINSPLHF. CDR3 nucleotide sequence: TGTGCCGGGGGGGCCATCAATTCACCCCTCCACTTT. J is TRBJ1-6 and V is TRBV7-9; tentatively, D is TRBD1 (6 bases). Germline-derived CDR1 and CDR2 are SEHNR and FQNEAQ (reference sequence). The V and J ends lost 11 bases and 7 bases respectively, with 12 bases between them. This CDR3 region has 12 residues. The whole variable domain, remainder taken from reference TRBV7-9 and TRBJ1-6, is DTGVSQNPRHKITKRGQNVTFRCDPISEHNRLYWYRQTLGQGPEFLTYFQNEAQLEKSRLLSDRFSAERPKGSFSTLEIQRTEQGDSAMYLCAGGAINSPLHFGNGTRLTVT.